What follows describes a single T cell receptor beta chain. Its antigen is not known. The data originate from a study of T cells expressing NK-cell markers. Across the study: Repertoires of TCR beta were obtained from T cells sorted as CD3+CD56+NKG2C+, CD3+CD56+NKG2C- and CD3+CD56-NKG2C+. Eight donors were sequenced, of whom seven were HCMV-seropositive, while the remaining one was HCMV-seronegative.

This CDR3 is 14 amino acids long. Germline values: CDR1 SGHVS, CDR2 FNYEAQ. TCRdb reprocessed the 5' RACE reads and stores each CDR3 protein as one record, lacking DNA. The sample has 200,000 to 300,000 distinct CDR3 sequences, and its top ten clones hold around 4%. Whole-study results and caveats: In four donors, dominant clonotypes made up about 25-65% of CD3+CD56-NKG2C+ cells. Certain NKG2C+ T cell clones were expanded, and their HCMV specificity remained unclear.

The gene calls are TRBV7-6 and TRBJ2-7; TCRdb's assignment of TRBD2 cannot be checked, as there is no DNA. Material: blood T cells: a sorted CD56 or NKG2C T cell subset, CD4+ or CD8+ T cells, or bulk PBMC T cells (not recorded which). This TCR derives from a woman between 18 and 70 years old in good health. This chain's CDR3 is CASSLSFRRVEQYF.